The T cell receptor (beta chain) described here comes from a study of OX40 agonist ivuxolimab in advanced cancers. Looking at the study overall: The patients got ivuxolimab, which is an agonistic anti-OX40 (CD134) antibody.

Data came from immunoSEQ multiplex PCR; TCRdb stores just in-frame clones and leaves some out. The sample yields about 64,000 clones, about 87% seen once. Overall study results and limits: Dose levels from 0.1 to 3.0 mg/kg saw CD4+ and CD8+ blood T cells expand clonally by week 6.

Of note for this clone: Its antigen is not identified.

The CDR3 has 13 residues. Germline CDR1 and CDR2: MDHEN and SYDVKM. After removal of 10 bases from V and 5 bases from J, the junction contained 8 bases not matched to a gene. The source is an adult with an advanced solid tumor such as melanoma, head and neck, liver or kidney cancer. V usage is TRBV28 and J usage is TRBJ1-2; 9 bases align to TRBD1. Material: CD4+ or CD8+ T cells sorted from blood, obtained in a trial of the OX40 agonist ivuxolimab. DNA of the CDR3: TGTGCCACCTCGACAGGGGGAAAGTATGGCTACACCTTC. It is translated as CATSTGGKYGYTF.